This TCR beta chain was sequenced in a study of PD-1 blockade in classical Hodgkin lymphoma. Autologous stem cell transplantation was followed by relapse in every patient, and brentuximab vedotin exposure varied. Assay used: immunoSEQ multiplex PCR; TCRdb lists only in-frame clones, some missing. The sample lists almost 100,000 clones, 80% to 95% occurring once. Concerning this clone: The target antigen is unknown.

General study points: Reports indicated that newly diagnosed patients had lower baseline TCR diversity than healthy donors did.

The CDR3 has 14 residues. V lost 4 bases and J lost 1, with 11 bases in between. Germline V lookup: CDR1 ENHRY, CDR2 SYGVKD. The V gene is TRBV10-3, the J gene TRBJ2-7; tentative D call: TRBD1 (6 bases). Here the sequenced sample was peripheral blood mononuclear cells (PBMCs), taken at baseline. This clonotype originated in a human donor with classical Hodgkin lymphoma. CDR3 nucleotides: TGTGCCATCAGTGTACAGGGTCCGTCCTACGAGCAGTACTTC. It encodes CAISVQGPSYEQYF.